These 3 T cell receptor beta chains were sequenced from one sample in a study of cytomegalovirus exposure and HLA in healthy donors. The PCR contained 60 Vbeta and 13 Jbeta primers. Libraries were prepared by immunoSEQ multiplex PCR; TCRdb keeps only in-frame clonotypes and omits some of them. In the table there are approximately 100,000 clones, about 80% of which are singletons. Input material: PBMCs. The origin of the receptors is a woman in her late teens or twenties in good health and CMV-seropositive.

The CDR3 is CASTPLAGWETQYF. The CDR3 DNA sequence: TGTGCCAGCACCCCGTTGGCAGGATGGGAGACCCAGTACTTC. This chain connects TRBV27 to TRBJ2-5; D is unresolved. Deletions cut 7 bases from V and 5 bases from J, with 17 bases between. Germline loops: CDR1 MNHEY, CDR2 SMNVEV (reference sequence). The CDR3 extends over 14 amino acids.

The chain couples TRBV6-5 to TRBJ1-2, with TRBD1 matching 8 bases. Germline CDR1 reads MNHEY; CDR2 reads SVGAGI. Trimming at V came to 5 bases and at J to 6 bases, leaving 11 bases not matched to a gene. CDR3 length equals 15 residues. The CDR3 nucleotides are TGTGCCAGCAGTCCGGAACAGGGGGTTATCGATGGCTACACCTTC. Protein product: CASSPEQGVIDGYTF.

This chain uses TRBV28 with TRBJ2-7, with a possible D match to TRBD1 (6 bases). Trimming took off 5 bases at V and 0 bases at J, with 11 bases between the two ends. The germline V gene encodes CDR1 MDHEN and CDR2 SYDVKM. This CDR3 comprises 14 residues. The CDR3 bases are TGTGCCAGCAGTACCACAGGGTTCTCCTACGAGCAGTACTTC. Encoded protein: CASSTTGFSYEQYF.